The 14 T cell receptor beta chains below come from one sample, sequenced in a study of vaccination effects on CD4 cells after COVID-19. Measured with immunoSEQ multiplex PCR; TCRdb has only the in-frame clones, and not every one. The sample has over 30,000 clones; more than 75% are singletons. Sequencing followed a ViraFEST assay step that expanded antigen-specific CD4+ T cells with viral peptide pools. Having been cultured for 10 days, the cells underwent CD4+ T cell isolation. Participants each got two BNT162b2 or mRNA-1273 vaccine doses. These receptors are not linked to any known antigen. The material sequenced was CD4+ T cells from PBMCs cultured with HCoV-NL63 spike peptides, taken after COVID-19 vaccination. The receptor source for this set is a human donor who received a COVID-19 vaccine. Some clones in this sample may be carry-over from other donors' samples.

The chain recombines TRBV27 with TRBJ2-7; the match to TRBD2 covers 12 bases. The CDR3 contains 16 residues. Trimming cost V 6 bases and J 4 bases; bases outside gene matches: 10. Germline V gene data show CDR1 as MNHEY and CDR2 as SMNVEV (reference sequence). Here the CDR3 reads CASSIAGLAGPYEQYV. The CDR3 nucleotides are TGTGCCAGCAGCATTGCGGGACTAGCGGGCCCGTACGAGCAGTACGTC.

This CDR3 is CASSPLAGENIQYF. The CDR3 region has the DNA TGTGCCAGCAGCCCACTAGCGGGGGAAAACATTCAGTACTTC. This chain joins TRBV3-1 (or the pseudogene TRBV3-2) and TRBJ2-4, with 11 positions matching TRBD2. CDR1 and CDR2 from the germline V gene are LGHDT and YNNKEL (reference sequence). J was trimmed by 5 bases and V by 4 bases; bases with no gene match: 1. There are 14 residues in the CDR3.

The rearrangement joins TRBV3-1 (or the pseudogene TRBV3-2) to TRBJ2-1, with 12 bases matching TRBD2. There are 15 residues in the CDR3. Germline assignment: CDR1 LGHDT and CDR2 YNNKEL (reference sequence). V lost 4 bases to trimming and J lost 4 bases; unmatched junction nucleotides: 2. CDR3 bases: TGTGCCAGCAGCCCTAGCGGGGGGGTATACAATGAGCAGTTCTTC. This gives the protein CASSPSGGVYNEQFF.

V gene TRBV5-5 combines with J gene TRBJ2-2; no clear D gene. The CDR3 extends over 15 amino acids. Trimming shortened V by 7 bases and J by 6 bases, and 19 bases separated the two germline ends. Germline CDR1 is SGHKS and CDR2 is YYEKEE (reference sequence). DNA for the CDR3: TGTGCCAGCTCCCTATTGGTGAACATGGCCGGGGAGCTGTTTTTT. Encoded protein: CASSLLVNMAGELFF.

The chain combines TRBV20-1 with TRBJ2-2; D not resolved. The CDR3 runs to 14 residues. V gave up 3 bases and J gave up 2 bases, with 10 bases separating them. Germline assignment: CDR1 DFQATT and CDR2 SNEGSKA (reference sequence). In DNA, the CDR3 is TGCAGTGCTAGTGGTCAGATCAACACCGGGGAGCTGTTTTTT. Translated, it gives CSASGQINTGELFF.

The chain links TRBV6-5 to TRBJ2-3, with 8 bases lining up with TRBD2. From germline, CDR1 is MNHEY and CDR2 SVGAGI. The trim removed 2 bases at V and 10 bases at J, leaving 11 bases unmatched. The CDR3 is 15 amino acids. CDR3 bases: TGTGCCAGCAGTTACGGTAGCGGGGTAGCGGAGGCGCAGTATTTT. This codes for CASSYGSGVAEAQYF.

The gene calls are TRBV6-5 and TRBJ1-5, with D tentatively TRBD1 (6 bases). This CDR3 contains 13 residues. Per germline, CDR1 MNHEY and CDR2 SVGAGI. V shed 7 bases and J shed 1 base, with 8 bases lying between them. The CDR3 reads CASKTGSNQPQHF. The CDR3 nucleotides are TGTGCCAGCAAAACAGGGAGCAATCAGCCCCAGCATTTT.

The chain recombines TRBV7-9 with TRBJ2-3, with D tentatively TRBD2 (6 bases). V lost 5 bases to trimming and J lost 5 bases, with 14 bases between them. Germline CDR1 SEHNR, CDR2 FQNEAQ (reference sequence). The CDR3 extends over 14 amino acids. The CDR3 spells CASSDPGREDTQYF. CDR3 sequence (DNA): TGTGCCAGCAGCGACCCCGGGAGAGAAGATACGCAGTATTTT.

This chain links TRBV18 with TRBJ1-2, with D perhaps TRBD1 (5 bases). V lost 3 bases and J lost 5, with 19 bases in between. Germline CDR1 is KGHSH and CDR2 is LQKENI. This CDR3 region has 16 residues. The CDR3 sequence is CASSPTLGESIYGYTF. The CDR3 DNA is TGTGCCAGCTCACCTACATTAGGGGAGTCGATTTATGGCTACACCTTC.

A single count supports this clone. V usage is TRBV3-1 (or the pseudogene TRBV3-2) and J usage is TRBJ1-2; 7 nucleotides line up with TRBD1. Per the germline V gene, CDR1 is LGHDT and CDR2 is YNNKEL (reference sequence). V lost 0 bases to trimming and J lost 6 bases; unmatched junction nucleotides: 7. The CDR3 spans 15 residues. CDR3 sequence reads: CASSQDFSQGDGYTF. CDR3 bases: TGTGCCAGCAGCCAAGATTTTAGTCAGGGGGATGGCTACACCTTC.

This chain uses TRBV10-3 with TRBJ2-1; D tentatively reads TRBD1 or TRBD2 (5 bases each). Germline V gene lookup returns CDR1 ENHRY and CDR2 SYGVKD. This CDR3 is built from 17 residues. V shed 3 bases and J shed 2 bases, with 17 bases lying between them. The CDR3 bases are TGTGCCATCAGTGATCCGACGGGGCAGCAACCCTACAATGAGCAGTTCTTC. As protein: CAISDPTGQQPYNEQFF.

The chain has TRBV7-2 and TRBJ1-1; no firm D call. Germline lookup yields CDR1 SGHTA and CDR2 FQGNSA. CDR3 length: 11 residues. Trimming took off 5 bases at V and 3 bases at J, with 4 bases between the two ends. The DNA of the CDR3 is TGTGCCAGCAGCGCATACACTGAAGCTTTCTTT. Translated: CASSAYTEAFF.

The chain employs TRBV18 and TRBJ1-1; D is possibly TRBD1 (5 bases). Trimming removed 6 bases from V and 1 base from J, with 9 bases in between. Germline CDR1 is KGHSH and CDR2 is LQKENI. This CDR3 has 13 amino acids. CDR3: CASSVTENTEAFF. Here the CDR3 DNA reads TGTGCCAGCTCCGTGACAGAGAACACTGAAGCTTTCTTT.

CDR3 nucleotides: TGTGCCAGCAGGTCCCGGGACGCTGGAGGCAAAAACATTCAGTACTTC. Translating it yields CASRSRDAGGKNIQYF. The V gene is TRBV5-6, the J gene TRBJ2-4; D may correspond to TRBD1 or TRBD2 (5 bases each). Trimming pared 5 bases from V and 3 bases from J, leaving 18 bases between. There are 16 residues in the CDR3. The germline V gene has CDR1 SGHDT and CDR2 YYEEEE.